The rows below give T cell receptor beta chains drawn from one sample of a study of shared clonotypes between healthy human individuals. Clones were sequenced by immunoSEQ multiplex PCR, and TCRdb holds only the in-frame ones, with some missing. The table shows hundreds of thousands of clones, with around 97% occurring only once. The sample consisted of naive CD4+ T cells sorted from blood. Receptors were obtained from a woman younger than 45 in good health. Both conserved end residues are part of each CDR3. Each record gives: V gene, J gene, clone size, D gene, CDR3 DNA, CDR3 protein. The D gene is left open where the match is weak. For some rows the clone size is stated as once, few or many, or as a class when expanded; others skip it.

>TRBV7-2|TRBJ1-1|NA|NA
TGTGCCAGCAGATGGATGAACACTGAAGCTTTCTTT
CASRWMNTEAFF
>TRBV6-6|TRBJ2-5|NA|TRBD1
TGTGCCAGCAGTTACTCGACAGGGGGAGTGGCAGAGACCCAGTACTTC
CASSYSTGGVAETQYF
>TRBV30|TRBJ2-2|NA|NA
TGTGCCTGGAAACCTAACACCGGGGAGCTGTTTTTT
CAWKPNTGELFF
>TRBV6-1|TRBJ1-1|NA|NA
TGTGCCAGCAGATACAAGGACAGGAACACTGAAGCTTTCTTT
CASRYKDRNTEAFF
>TRBV4-1|TRBJ1-2|NA|NA
TGCGCCAGCAGCCAAGCAGGGAATGCTGGCTACACCTTC
CASSQAGNAGYTF
>TRBV5-4|TRBJ2-7|NA|TRBD1
TGTGCCAGCAGCATAAAGACAGGGGTAGGCGAGCAGTACTTC
CASSIKTGVGEQYF
>TRBV25-1|TRBJ1-4|NA|NA
TGTGCCAGCAGTGAGTCGGGAAGGGGTAACGAAAAACTGTTTTTT
CASSESGRGNEKLFF
>TRBV29-1|TRBJ2-1|NA|TRBD2
TGCAGCGTTCGCGGGAGGGTGTACAATGAGCAGTTCTTC
CSVRGRVYNEQFF
>TRBV7-2|TRBJ1-1|NA|NA
TGTGCCAGCAGGGGACCTTTAGTGGGCAAGACTGAAGCTTTCTTT
CASRGPLVGKTEAFF
>TRBV19|TRBJ2-3|NA|TRBD2
TGTGCCAGTAGTATAAGGAGACTAGCGGGAGAGGGGACAGATACGCAGTATTTT
CASSIRRLAGEGTDTQYF
>TRBV5-6|TRBJ1-2|NA|NA
TGTGCCAGCAGCTTAACCGGGGACCTCCGCTATGGCTACACCTTC
CASSLTGDLRYGYTF
>TRBV7-8|TRBJ2-1|NA|NA
TGTGCCAGCAGCTTAGTTGGCGTTTACAATGAGCAGTTCTTC
CASSLVGVYNEQFF
>TRBV10-1|TRBJ2-5|NA|NA
TGCGCCAGCAGTGACGGCGCCGGGAGCTCCCCGGAGACCCAGTACTTC
CASSDGAGSSPETQYF
>TRBV27|TRBJ1-2|NA|NA
TGTGCCAGCAGAAGTGGGATCACCATCGCTAACTATGGCTACACCTTC
CASRSGITIANYGYTF
>TRBV15|TRBJ2-7|NA|NA
TGTGCCACCAGCCCCCCCGGGAGCTCCTACGAGCAGTACTTC
CATSPPGSSYEQYF
>TRBV9|TRBJ2-1|once|NA
TGTGCCAGCAGCTCTCGACAAGACAATGAGCAGTTCTTC
CASSSRQDNEQFF
>TRBV11-2|TRBJ2-7|NA|TRBD2
TGTGCCAGCAGCTACAGACTAGCGGTAAACTACGAGCAGTACTTC
CASSYRLAVNYEQYF
>TRBV11-2|TRBJ2-2|NA|TRBD1
TGTGCCAGCAGCTTACAGGGGGCGACCGGGGAGCTGTTTTTT
CASSLQGATGELFF
>TRBV28|TRBJ1-3|NA|TRBD1
TGTGCCAGCAGTTTAGGAGGACAGGCGGACACCATATATTTT
CASSLGGQADTIYF
>TRBV5-1|TRBJ2-5|NA|NA
TGCGCCAGCAGTCAGGGGCTGGAGACCCAGTACTTC
CASSQGLETQYF
>TRBV4-1|TRBJ2-5|NA|NA
TGCGCCAGCAGCCAGGGCAGCCTAGGCCCCCAGTACTTC
CASSQGSLGPQYF
>TRBV27|TRBJ1-2|few|NA
TGTGCCAGCAGTTTGGGGGGTGGCTATGGCTACACCTTC
CASSLGGGYGYTF
>TRBV28|TRBJ1-5|NA|TRBD1
TGTGCCAGCGGGACAGGGGGCGATCAGCCCCAGCATTTT
CASGTGGDQPQHF
>TRBV28|TRBJ2-7|NA|NA
TGTGCCAGCAGTTTATGGGCGGGTGACTCCTACGAGCAGTACTTC
CASSLWAGDSYEQYF
>TRBV27|TRBJ1-2|NA|TRBD1
TGTGCCAGCAGCAGACAGGGTCCTATAGTGGGCTACACCTTC
CASSRQGPIVGYTF
>TRBV30|TRBJ2-4|once|NA
TGTGCCTGGAGGAGGCAAAACATTCAGTACTTC
CAWRRQNIQYF
>TRBV18|TRBJ2-1|NA|NA
TGTGCCAGCTCACCTGGTTGGGAGCAGTTCTTC
CASSPGWEQFF
>TRBV5-8|TRBJ1-1|NA|NA
TGTGCCAGCAGGCATCGAACGGGGAGAGAAGCTTTCTTT
CASRHRTGREAFF
>TRBV7-9|TRBJ2-5|NA|TRBD2
TGTGCCAGCAGCTTCACTCCGGGACTAGGGGAGACCCAGTACTTC
CASSFTPGLGETQYF
>TRBV7-8|TRBJ2-1|NA|TRBD2
TGTGCCAGCAGCTTAGCAGGGGTCCCGGGAGGCAATGAGCAGTTCTTC
CASSLAGVPGGNEQFF
>TRBV11-2|TRBJ1-5|NA|TRBD1
TGTGCCAGCAGCTTGGGGACAGGGGGTCAGCCCCAGCATTTT
CASSLGTGGQPQHF
>TRBV11-2|TRBJ2-7|once|NA
TGTGCCAGCAGCTTTCGGGGGTACGAGCAGTACTTC
CASSFRGYEQYF
>TRBV18|TRBJ2-3|NA|NA
TGTGCCAGCTCTCCACGACTCGACACAGATACGCAGTATTTT
CASSPRLDTDTQYF
>TRBV5-8|TRBJ2-7|once|NA
TGTGCCAGCAGCCCCTACGAGGGAGGCAAGTACGAGCAGTACTTC
CASSPYEGGKYEQYF
>TRBV9|TRBJ2-5|NA|NA
TGTGCCAGCAGCGTACTACCGGGGCAAGAGACCCAGTACTTC
CASSVLPGQETQYF
>TRBV15|TRBJ2-7|NA|NA
TGTGCCACCAGCAGAGATGCGGTCCTCTCCTACGAGCAGTACTTC
CATSRDAVLSYEQYF
>TRBV28|TRBJ2-7|NA|NA
TGTGCCAGCACGCCGCTTACCCCCTACGAGCAGTACTTC
CASTPLTPYEQYF
>TRBV6-1|TRBJ2-7|NA|NA
TGTGCCAGCAGTGAAGTAGGAACTTACGAGCAGTACTTC
CASSEVGTYEQYF
>TRBV9|TRBJ1-3|NA|NA
TGTGCCAGCAGCGTCGCTGCCTACTCTGGAAACACCATATATTTT
CASSVAAYSGNTIYF
>TRBV10-3|TRBJ2-1|NA|TRBD2
TGTGCCATCAACAGTGAACTAGCGGGAGTCGATGAGCAGTTCTTC
CAINSELAGVDEQFF
>TRBV19|TRBJ1-4|NA|NA
TGTGCCGCCCAAGGCGAGGGAAAGGGAGAAGAAAAACTGTTTTTT
CAAQGEGKGEEKLFF
>TRBV15|TRBJ2-7|NA|TRBD2
TGTGCCACCAGCATCGAGGGACTAGCCTCCTACGAGCAGTACTTC
CATSIEGLASYEQYF
>TRBV2|TRBJ2-7|NA|NA
TGTGCCAGCTCTATCGGGTTCCACGAGCAGTACTTC
CASSIGFHEQYF
>TRBV28|TRBJ2-6|NA|NA
TGTGCCAGCAGGGCCGGAGGCTCTGGGGCCAACGTCCTGACTTTC
CASRAGGSGANVLTF
>TRBV27|TRBJ1-1|once|TRBD1
TGTGCCAGCAGTTTCCAGGGGGCGCAGGTCCACACTGAAGCTTTCTTT
CASSFQGAQVHTEAFF
>TRBV7-9|TRBJ2-7|NA|NA
TGTGCCAGCAGCCCCCGGACGGTTTACGAGCAGTACTTC
CASSPRTVYEQYF
>TRBV11-2|TRBJ2-7|NA|TRBD2
TGTGCCAGCAGCACCAGACTAGCGGGTGACGAGCAGTACTTC
CASSTRLAGDEQYF
>TRBV6-5|TRBJ2-7|NA|TRBD2
TGTGCCAGCAGGCTCAGCGGGAACCCTTGGGAGCAGTACTTC
CASRLSGNPWEQYF
>TRBV28|TRBJ1-6|NA|NA
TGTGCCAGCAGTTTACCAGTGAGCTCCTATAATTCACCCCTCCACTTT
CASSLPVSSYNSPLHF
>TRBV19|TRBJ2-6|NA|NA
TGTGCCAGTAGTATCGAGGGGTCCTACTCTGGGGCCAACGTCCTGACTTTC
CASSIEGSYSGANVLTF
>TRBV6-6|TRBJ1-1|NA|NA
TGTGCCAGCAGCGAGAGGAACACTGAAGCTTTCTTT
CASSERNTEAFF
>TRBV28|TRBJ1-6|NA|NA
TGTGCCAGCAGCCCCCCCGGGGCGGGGGGTTCACCCCTCCACTTT
CASSPPGAGGSPLHF
>TRBV2|TRBJ2-3|NA|NA
TGTGCCAGCAGTGGACACAGGGGCACAGATACGCAGTATTTT
CASSGHRGTDTQYF